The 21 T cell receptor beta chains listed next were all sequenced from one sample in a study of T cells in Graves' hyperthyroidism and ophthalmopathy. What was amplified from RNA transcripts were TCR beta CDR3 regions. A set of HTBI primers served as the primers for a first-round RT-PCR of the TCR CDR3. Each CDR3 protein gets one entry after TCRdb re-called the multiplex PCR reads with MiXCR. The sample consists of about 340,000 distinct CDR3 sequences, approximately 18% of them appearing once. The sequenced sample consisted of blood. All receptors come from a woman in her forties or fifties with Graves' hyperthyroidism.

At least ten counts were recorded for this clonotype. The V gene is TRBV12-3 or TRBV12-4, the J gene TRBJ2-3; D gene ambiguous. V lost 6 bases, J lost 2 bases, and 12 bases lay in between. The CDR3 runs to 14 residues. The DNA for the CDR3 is TGTGCCAGCAGGAAAACTCCAGACACAGATACGCAGTATTTT. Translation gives CASRKTPDTDTQYF.

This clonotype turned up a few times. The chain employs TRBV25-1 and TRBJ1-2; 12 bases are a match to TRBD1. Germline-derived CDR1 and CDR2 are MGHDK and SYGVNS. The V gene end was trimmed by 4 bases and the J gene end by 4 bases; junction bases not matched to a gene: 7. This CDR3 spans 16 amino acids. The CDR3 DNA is TGTGCCAGCAGTGGGGACAGGGGGCGGTCTGGCTATGGCTACACCTTC. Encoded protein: CASSGDRGRSGYGYTF.

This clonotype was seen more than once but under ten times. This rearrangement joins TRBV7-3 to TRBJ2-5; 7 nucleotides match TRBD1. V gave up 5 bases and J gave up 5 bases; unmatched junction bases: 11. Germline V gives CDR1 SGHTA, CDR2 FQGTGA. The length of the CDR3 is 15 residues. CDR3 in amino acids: CASSPTGERGETQYF. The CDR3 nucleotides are TGTGCCAGCAGCCCCACAGGGGAGAGGGGGGAGACCCAGTACTTC.

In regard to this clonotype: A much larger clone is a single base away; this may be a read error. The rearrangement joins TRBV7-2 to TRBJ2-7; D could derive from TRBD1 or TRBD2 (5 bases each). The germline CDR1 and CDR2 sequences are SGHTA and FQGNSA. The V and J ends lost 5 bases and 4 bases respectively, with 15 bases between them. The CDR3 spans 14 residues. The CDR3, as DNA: TGTGCCAGCAGCCCACCCGGGACGGGATACGAGCAGTACTTC. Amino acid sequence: CASSPPGTGYEQYF.

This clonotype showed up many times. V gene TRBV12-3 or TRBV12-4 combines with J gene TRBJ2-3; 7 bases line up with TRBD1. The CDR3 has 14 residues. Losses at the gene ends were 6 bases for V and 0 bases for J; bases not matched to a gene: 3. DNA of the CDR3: TGTGCCAGCAGGGGGACAGACAGCACAGATACGCAGTATTTT. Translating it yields CASRGTDSTDTQYF.

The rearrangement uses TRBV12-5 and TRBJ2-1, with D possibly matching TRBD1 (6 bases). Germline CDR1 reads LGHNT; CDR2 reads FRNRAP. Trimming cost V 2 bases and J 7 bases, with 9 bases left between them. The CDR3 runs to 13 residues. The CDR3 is CASGLTGSNEQFF. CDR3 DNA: TGTGCTAGTGGTTTGACAGGGAGTAATGAGCAGTTCTTC.

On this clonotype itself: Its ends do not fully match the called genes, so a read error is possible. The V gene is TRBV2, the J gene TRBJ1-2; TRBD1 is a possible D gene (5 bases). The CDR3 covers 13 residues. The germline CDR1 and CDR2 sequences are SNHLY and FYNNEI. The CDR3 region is CAGSEVGDGPPTF. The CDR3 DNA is TGTGCCGGCAGTGAAGTTGGGGACGGACCCCCGACCTTC.

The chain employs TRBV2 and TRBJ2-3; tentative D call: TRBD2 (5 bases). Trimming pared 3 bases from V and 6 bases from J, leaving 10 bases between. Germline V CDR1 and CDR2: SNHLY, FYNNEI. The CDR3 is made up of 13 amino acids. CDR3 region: CASSDGMMDTQYF. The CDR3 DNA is TGTGCCAGCAGTGACGGGATGATGGATACGCAGTATTTT. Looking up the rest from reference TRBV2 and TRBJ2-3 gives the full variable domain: EPEVTQTPSHQVTQMGQEVILRCVPISNHLYFYWYRQILGQKVEFLVSFYNNEISEKSEIFDDQFSVERPDGSNFTLKIRSTKLEDSAMYFCASSDGMMDTQYFGPGTRLTVL.

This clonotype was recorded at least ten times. The CDR3 protein is CASSPGHSSYEQYV. For the CDR3, the DNA is TGTGCCAGCTCACCAGGACACAGCTCCTACGAGCAGTACGTC. V usage is TRBV18 and J usage is TRBJ2-7; D might be TRBD1 (5 bases). In germline, CDR1 is KGHSH, CDR2 LQKENI. The ends were cut back, 2 bases at V and 0 bases at J, with 8 bases in the middle. This CDR3 has 14 amino acids.

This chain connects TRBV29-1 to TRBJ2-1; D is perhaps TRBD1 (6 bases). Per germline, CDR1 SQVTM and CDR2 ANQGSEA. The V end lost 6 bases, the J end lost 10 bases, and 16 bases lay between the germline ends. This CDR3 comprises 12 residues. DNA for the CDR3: TGCAGCGTACTCCTACAGGGTGGAGAGCAGTTCTTC. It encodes CSVLLQGGEQFF.

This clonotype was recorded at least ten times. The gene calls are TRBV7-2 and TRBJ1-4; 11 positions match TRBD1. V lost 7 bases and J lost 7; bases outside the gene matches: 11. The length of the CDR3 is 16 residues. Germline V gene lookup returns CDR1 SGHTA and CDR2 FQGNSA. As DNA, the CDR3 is TGTGCCAGCACCTTCGGAGGGGGACAGGGGGGTGAAAAACTGTTTTTT. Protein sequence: CASTFGGGQGGEKLFF.

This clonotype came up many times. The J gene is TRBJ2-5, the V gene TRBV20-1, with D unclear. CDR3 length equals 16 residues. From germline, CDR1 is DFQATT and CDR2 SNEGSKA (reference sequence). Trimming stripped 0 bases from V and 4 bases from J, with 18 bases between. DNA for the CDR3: TGCAGTGCTAGAGACACGCTCGCACCTATGGGAGAGACCCAGTACTTC. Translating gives CSARDTLAPMGETQYF.

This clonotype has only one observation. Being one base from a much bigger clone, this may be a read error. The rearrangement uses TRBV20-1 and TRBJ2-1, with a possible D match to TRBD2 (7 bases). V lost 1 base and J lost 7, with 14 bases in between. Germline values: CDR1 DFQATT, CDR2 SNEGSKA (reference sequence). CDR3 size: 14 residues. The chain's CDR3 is CSARGGGARNEQFF. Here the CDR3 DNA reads TGCAGTGCTAGAGGTGGGGGGGCCAGGAATGAGCAGTTCTTC.

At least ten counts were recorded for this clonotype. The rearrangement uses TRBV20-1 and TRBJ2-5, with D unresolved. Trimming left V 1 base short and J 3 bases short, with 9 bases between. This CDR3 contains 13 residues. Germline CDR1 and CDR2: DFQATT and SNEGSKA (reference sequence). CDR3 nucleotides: TGCAGTGCTAGAGTGGCTGGGGAAGAGACCCAGTACTTC. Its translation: CSARVAGEETQYF.

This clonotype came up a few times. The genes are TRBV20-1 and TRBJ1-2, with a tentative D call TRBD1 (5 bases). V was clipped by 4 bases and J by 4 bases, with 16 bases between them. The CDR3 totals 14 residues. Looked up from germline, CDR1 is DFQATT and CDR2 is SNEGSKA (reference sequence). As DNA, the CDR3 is TGCAGTGCTATGGGGGATCCTGGGACCTATGGCTACACCTTC. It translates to CSAMGDPGTYGYTF.

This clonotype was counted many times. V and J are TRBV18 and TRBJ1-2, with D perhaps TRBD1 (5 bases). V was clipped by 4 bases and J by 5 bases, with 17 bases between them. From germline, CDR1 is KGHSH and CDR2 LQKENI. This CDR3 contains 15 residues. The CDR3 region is CASSHRRDSGYGYTF. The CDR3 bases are TGTGCCAGCTCACACCGCCGCGACAGCGGGTATGGCTACACCTTC. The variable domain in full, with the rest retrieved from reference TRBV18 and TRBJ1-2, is NAGVMQNPRHLVRRRGQEARLRCSPMKGHSHVYWYRQLPEEGLKFMVYLQKENIIDESGMPKERFSAEFPKEGPSILRIQQVVRGDSAAYFCASSHRRDSGYGYTFGSGTRLTVV.

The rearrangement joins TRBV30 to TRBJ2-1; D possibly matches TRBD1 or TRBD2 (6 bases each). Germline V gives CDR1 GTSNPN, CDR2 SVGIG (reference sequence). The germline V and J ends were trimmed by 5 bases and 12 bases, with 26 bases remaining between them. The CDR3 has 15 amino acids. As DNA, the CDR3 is TGTGCCTGGGGAGGTTGGATTGGGGGGCAGAGGGGGCAGTTCTTC. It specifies CAWGGWIGGQRGQFF.

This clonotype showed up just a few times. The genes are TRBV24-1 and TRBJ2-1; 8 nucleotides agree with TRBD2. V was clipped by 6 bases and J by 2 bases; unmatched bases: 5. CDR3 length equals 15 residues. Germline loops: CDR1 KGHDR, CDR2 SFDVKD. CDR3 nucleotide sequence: TGTGCCACCAGTTCGGGCGGGGGGACCTACAATGAGCAGTTCTTC. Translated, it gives CATSSGGGTYNEQFF.

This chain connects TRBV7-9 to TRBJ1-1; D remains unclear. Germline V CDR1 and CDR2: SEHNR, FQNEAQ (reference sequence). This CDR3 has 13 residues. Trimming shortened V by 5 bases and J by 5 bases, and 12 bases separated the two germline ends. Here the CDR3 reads CASSGITRTEAFF. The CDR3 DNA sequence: TGTGCCAGCAGCGGCATCACTAGGACTGAAGCTTTCTTT.

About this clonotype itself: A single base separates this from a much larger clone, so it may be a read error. CDR3 loop: CASRPSQGTYEQYF. The CDR3 DNA is TGTGCCAGCAGACCTTCACAGGGTACCTACGAGCAGTACTTC. The chain carries TRBV5-1 and TRBJ2-7; D might be TRBD1 (6 bases). Germline-derived CDR1 and CDR2 are SGHRS and YFSETQ. The CDR3 loop spans 14 amino acids.

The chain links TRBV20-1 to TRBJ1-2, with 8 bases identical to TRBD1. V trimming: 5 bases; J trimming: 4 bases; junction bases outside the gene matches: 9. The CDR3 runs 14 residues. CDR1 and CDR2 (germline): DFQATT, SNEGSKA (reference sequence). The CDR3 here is CSAPDRGWGYGYTF. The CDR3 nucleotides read TGCAGTGCTCCCGACAGGGGATGGGGCTATGGCTACACCTTC.